The entry that follows covers one T cell receptor beta chain sequence. The data are from a study of control samples from healthy donors and cancer patients. In germline, CDR1 is LGHDT, CDR2 YNNKEL (reference sequence). This CDR3 region has 12 residues. V lost 1 base and J lost 9, with 10 bases in between. Some clones are missing from TCRdb's copy, which holds only in-frame ones; the method was immunoSEQ multiplex PCR. This table has about 73,000 clones, over 75% appearing once. Source material: blood. The V and J genes are TRBV3-1 (or the pseudogene TRBV3-2) and TRBJ2-7; D not resolved. The clonotype comes from a woman in her forties or fifties in good health. The chain's CDR3 is CASSQGYGWQYF. In DNA form, the CDR3 reads TGTGCCAGCAGCCAAGGGTACGGTTGGCAGTACTTC.